The rows below give T cell receptor beta chains drawn from one sample of a study of shared T cell receptors in the human thymus. Using immunoSEQ multiplex PCR, the repertoire was profiled, and TCRdb retains in-frame clones only, with some absent. The sample carries about 380,000 clones, approximately 95% recorded once. The sample comprised thymocytes. The receptor source for this set is a human donor. The CDR3 runs from the conserved cysteine through the conserved F or W. A D gene is named only where the DNA matches it firmly. Clone sizes are given selectively: once, few, many, or a class where the clone is expanded.

j_call | d_call | cdr3_length | clone_size | v_call | cdr3_nt | cdr3_aa
TRBJ2-7 | TRBD2 | 20 | NA | TRBV2 | TGTGCCAGCGAGGGGGACAGCGGACTAGCGGGAGAGAGGAGGTGCTACGAGCAGTACTTC | CASEGDSGLAGERRCYEQYF
TRBJ2-7 | NA | 15 | NA | TRBV15 | TGTGCCACCAGCAGGGGAGGCGATTTGGCCTACGAGCAGTACTTC | CATSRGGDLAYEQYF
TRBJ1-5 | NA | 18 | NA | TRBV15 | TGTGCCACCAGCAGAGAATCCCCAGGGCCCTCTTGGGATCAGCCCCAGCATTTT | CATSRESPGPSWDQPQHF
TRBJ1-5 | NA | 15 | NA | TRBV5-6 | TGTGCCAGCAAACCATGGGCGGTTAGCAATCAGCCCCAGCATTTT | CASKPWAVSNQPQHF
TRBJ2-4 | NA | 20 | NA | TRBV27 | TGTGCCAGCAGTTTTAATCCTACAGGGTCGTCCGGTGGAGCCAAAAACATTCAGTACTTC | CASSFNPTGSSGGAKNIQYF
TRBJ2-7 | TRBD1 | 14 | once | TRBV7-2 | TGTGCCAGCAGCTTAGATAGGGACAGCTACGAGCAGTACTTC | CASSLDRDSYEQYF
TRBJ2-5 | NA | 14 | NA | TRBV28 | TGTGCCAGCAGTTCGGGACCCCACCAAGAGACCCAGTACTTC | CASSSGPHQETQYF
TRBJ2-1 | TRBD1 | 14 | NA | TRBV27 | TGTGCCAGCATGGACAGGGGATTGGACAATGAGCAGTTCTTC | CASMDRGLDNEQFF
TRBJ1-3 | NA | 10 | once | TRBV19 | TGTGCCAGGAGAGGAAACACCATATATTTT | CARRGNTIYF
TRBJ2-2 | TRBD2 | 17 | NA | TRBV11-2 | TGTGCCAGCAGCCCGACTAGCGGGAGGGTCCTATATAGGGAGCTGTTTTTT | CASSPTSGRVLYRELFF
TRBJ2-7 | NA | 16 | NA | TRBV27 | TGTGCCAGCAGTTTACAATCCGGGACACGGGCCTACGAGCAGTACTTC | CASSLQSGTRAYEQYF
TRBJ1-2 | NA | 19 | NA | TRBV11-2 | TGTGCCAGCAGCTTATACCGGGAGCCAAACTACGATATTAACTATGGCTACACCTTC | CASSLYREPNYDINYGYTF
TRBJ2-3 | NA | 13 | NA | TRBV5-1 | TGCGCCAGCAGCCGAGACGAGGCAGATACGCAGTATTTT | CASSRDEADTQYF
TRBJ2-2 | NA | 14 | NA | TRBV10-1 | TGCGCCAGCAGTGAGCCGAGGAACACCGGGGAGCTGTTTTTT | CASSEPRNTGELFF
TRBJ1-6 | NA | 15 | NA | TRBV7-8 | TGTGCCAGCAGCTCGGGGCTGCAGGCAAATTCACCCCTCCACTTT | CASSSGLQANSPLHF
TRBJ2-7 | TRBD1 | 13 | NA | TRBV18 | TGTGCCAGCCCGCCCGGGACAGCCTACGAGCAGTACTTC | CASPPGTAYEQYF
TRBJ2-3 | TRBD2 | 16 | NA | TRBV7-9 | TGTGCCAGCAGCTTTAGGACTAGCGGGTACACAGATACGCAGTATTTT | CASSFRTSGYTDTQYF
TRBJ2-5 | NA | 17 | once | TRBV5-1 | TGCGCCAGCAGCTTTTTTCAGGGACTGGAAAACCAAGAGACCCAGTACTTC | CASSFFQGLENQETQYF
TRBJ2-7 | TRBD1 | 19 | few | TRBV28 | TGTGCCAGCAGTTTTCAAGTACAGGGGGTTCCCCTTAGACCCTACGAGCAGTACTTC | CASSFQVQGVPLRPYEQYF
TRBJ1-4 | NA | 11 | NA | TRBV28 | TGTGCCACCTCAGGGAATGAAAAACTGTTTTTT | CATSGNEKLFF
TRBJ2-7 | NA | 12 | NA | TRBV25-1 | TGTGCCAGCAACCAAGGGAGCGGCGAGCAGTACTTC | CASNQGSGEQYF
TRBJ2-3 | TRBD1 | 16 | NA | TRBV6-4 | TGTGCCAGCAGTGACGGTGGGGGACAGGGGGCAGATACGCAGTATTTT | CASSDGGGQGADTQYF
TRBJ2-1 | NA | 13 | NA | TRBV5-1 | TGCGCCAGCAGCTTGGTTTCGCTGCAAGAGCAGTTCTTC | CASSLVSLQEQFF
TRBJ2-2 | NA | 12 | NA | TRBV6-5 | TGTGCCAGCAGTTATAACACCGGGGAGCTGTTTTTT | CASSYNTGELFF
TRBJ2-7 | TRBD1 | 16 | NA | TRBV10-1 | TGCGCCAGCAGTGAGTCGATTAAGGGACAGGGGTACGAGCAGTACTTC | CASSESIKGQGYEQYF
TRBJ2-7 | TRBD2 | 14 | NA | TRBV6-5 | TGTGCCAGCAGGGAACTAGCGGGGACCTACGAGCAGTACTTC | CASRELAGTYEQYF
TRBJ1-1 | TRBD1 | 14 | once | TRBV11-2 | TGTGCCAGCAGCGCGGACAGGGGGAGGACTGAAGCTTTCTTT | CASSADRGRTEAFF
TRBJ1-5 | NA | 15 | NA | TRBV5-5 | TGTGCCAGCAGCTTGTCCGGGGTTAGCAATCAGCCCCAGCATTTT | CASSLSGVSNQPQHF
TRBJ1-2 | NA | 10 | NA | TRBV20-1 | TGCAGTGCGTTGACAGGCCGCTACACCTTC | CSALTGRYTF
TRBJ2-1 | TRBD2 | 19 | NA | TRBV13 | TGTGCCAGCAGCTCCACAGGGGGCCTACTAGCGGGAGGATACAGTGAGCAGTTCTTC | CASSSTGGLLAGGYSEQFF
TRBJ2-3 | TRBD2 | 16 | NA | TRBV5-1 | TGCGCCAGCAGCTCTCCAGCGGGAGGGCATCCAGATACGCAGTATTTT | CASSSPAGGHPDTQYF
TRBJ2-6 | NA | 14 | NA | TRBV27 | TGTGCCAGCACCGCTCGACGGGGGGCCAACGTCCTGACTTTC | CASTARRGANVLTF
TRBJ2-2 | NA | 12 | NA | TRBV6-6 | TGTGCCAGCAGTCCGAGAAGAGGGGAGCTGTTTTTT | CASSPRRGELFF
TRBJ1-5 | NA | 16 | NA | TRBV7-8 | TGTGCCAGCAGCTTAAATCGGATTTATAGCAATCAGCCCCAGCATTTT | CASSLNRIYSNQPQHF
TRBJ1-2 | NA | 10 | few | TRBV27 | TGTGCCACCTGGCACGTAGGCTACACCTTC | CATWHVGYTF
TRBJ1-2 | TRBD1 | 15 | NA | TRBV10-2 | TGCGCCAGCAGTGCAGGGGACAGCCTTCTCTATGGCTACACCTTC | CASSAGDSLLYGYTF
TRBJ2-2 | TRBD2 | 15 | once | TRBV6-5 | TGTGCCTGCGGGGCTGCGGGAGGGCCCACCGGGGAGCTGTTTTTT | CACGAAGGPTGELFF
TRBJ2-5 | TRBD2 | 17 | NA | TRBV15 | TGTGCCACCAGCAGTCCGGGACTAGCGGGAGCAGGGGAGACCCAGTACTTC | CATSSPGLAGAGETQYF
TRBJ2-1 | NA | 14 | once | TRBV7-2 | TGTGCCAGCAGCTTAGGGGGCTGGTTGGCTGAGCAGTTCTTC | CASSLGGWLAEQFF
TRBJ2-7 | NA | 19 | NA | TRBV5-4 | TGTGCCAGCAGCACATTTACCGGAGTGGAGACCGGGACCCCCTACGAGCAGTACTTC | CASSTFTGVETGTPYEQYF
TRBJ2-4 | NA | 15 | NA | TRBV15 | TGTGCCACCAGCGGGTGGAAGACGGACCAAAACATTCAGTACTTC | CATSGWKTDQNIQYF
TRBJ2-3 | NA | 12 | once | TRBV7-2 | TGTGCCAGCTGCTATGGGACAGATACGCAGTATTTT | CASCYGTDTQYF
TRBJ1-5 | NA | 15 | NA | TRBV27 | TGTGCCAGCAGTCCACAGGGAGAGGGCAATCAGCCCCAGCATTTT | CASSPQGEGNQPQHF
TRBJ1-1 | TRBD1 | 17 | NA | TRBV5-4 | TGTGCCAGCAGCGACGATCCTACAGGGGGCTCGAACACTGAAGCTTTCTTT | CASSDDPTGGSNTEAFF
TRBJ2-7 | NA | 15 | once | TRBV5-1 | TGCGCCAGCAGGTCGGTAAGTCGTGGAAGCTACGAGCAGTACTTC | CASRSVSRGSYEQYF
TRBJ2-1 | TRBD2 | 14 | NA | TRBV10-1 | TGCGCCAGCAGTGAGATGGGACTAGACCTTGAGCAGTTCTTC | CASSEMGLDLEQFF
TRBJ2-3 | TRBD2 | 16 | NA | TRBV11-2 | TGTGCCAGCAGCTCCGGGACTAGCGGGATCACAGATACGCAGTATTTT | CASSSGTSGITDTQYF
TRBJ1-3 | NA | 18 | once | TRBV18 | TGTGCCAGCTCACCATCCCCTTCGACCGGTAACTCTGGAAACACCATATATTTT | CASSPSPSTGNSGNTIYF
TRBJ2-1 | TRBD1 | 14 | NA | TRBV27 | TGTGCCAGCAGTCTATCAACAGGGGGCAATGAGCAGTTCTTC | CASSLSTGGNEQFF
TRBJ2-1 | TRBD2 | 15 | NA | TRBV10-3 | TGTGCCATCAGTGAGCCGGGACTAGCGGATTATGAGCAGTTCTTC | CAISEPGLADYEQFF
TRBJ1-4 | NA | 14 | NA | TRBV18 | TGTGCCAGCTCACCCCAGGGGAGGGCTGAAAAACTGTTTTTT | CASSPQGRAEKLFF
TRBJ2-1 | TRBD2 | 18 | NA | TRBV4-3 | TGCGCCAGCAGCTTGTCCCGAGTTACTAGCGGGAGTGAGGATGAGCAGTTCTTC | CASSLSRVTSGSEDEQFF
TRBJ1-4 | TRBD1 | 22 | NA | TRBV10-3 | TGTGCCATCAGTGAGTCAGGCCTCGAGGCAGGGGGTTCACCCCTCAGGAATGAAAAACTGTTTTTT | CAISESGLEAGGSPLRNEKLFF
TRBJ2-1 | NA | 15 | once | TRBV5-1 | TGCGCCAGCAGCTTTGGAACGGGAGTTCGCAATGAGCAGTTCTTC | CASSFGTGVRNEQFF
TRBJ1-5 | NA | 13 | once | TRBV7-9 | TGTGCCAGCAGCTTAAATTTAGGTCAGCCCCAGCATTTT | CASSLNLGQPQHF
TRBJ2-4 | NA | 14 | NA | TRBV7-9 | TGTGCCAGCAGCTCTGGACCGACGGGAAACATTCAGTACTTC | CASSSGPTGNIQYF
TRBJ2-7 | NA | 13 | once | TRBV11-2 | TGTGCCAGCAGCTTAGTCCATTCGTACGAGCAGTACTTC | CASSLVHSYEQYF
TRBJ2-7 | NA | 17 | NA | TRBV27 | TGTGCCAGCAGTCAAGGGGGGTGGGTGGAAGCCCACCACGAGCAGTACTTC | CASSQGGWVEAHHEQYF
TRBJ2-6 | NA | 17 | NA | TRBV7-6 | TGTGCCAGCAGGCCTTTGTTGGGGGACGCCGGGGCCAACGTCCTGACTTTC | CASRPLLGDAGANVLTF
TRBJ2-7 | NA | 17 | NA | TRBV4-1 | TGCGCCAGCAGCCAAGCTCCCCTCGGGACCTACGCTTTCGAGCAGTACTTC | CASSQAPLGTYAFEQYF